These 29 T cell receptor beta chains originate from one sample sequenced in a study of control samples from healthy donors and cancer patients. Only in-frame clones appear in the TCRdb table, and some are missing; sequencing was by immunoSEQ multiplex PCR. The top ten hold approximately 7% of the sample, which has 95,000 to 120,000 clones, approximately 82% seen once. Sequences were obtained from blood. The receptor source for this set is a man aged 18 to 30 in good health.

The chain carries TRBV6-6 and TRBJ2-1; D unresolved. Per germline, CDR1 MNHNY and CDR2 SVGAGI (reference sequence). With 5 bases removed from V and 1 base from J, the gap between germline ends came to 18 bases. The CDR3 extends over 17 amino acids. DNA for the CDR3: TGTGCCAGCAGTCCCGACGACAAGTCTTGGTCCTACAATGAGCAGTTCTTC. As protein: CASSPDDKSWSYNEQFF.

The DNA for the CDR3 is TGTGCCAGCAGCCAAGACACTAGCACAGATACGCAGTATTTT. Protein: CASSQDTSTDTQYF. V usage is TRBV3-1 (or the pseudogene TRBV3-2) and J usage is TRBJ2-3; D remains ambiguous. The CDR3 runs 14 residues. The V and J ends lost 0 bases and 0 bases respectively, with 4 bases between them. CDR1 and CDR2 (germline): LGHDT, YNNKEL (reference sequence).

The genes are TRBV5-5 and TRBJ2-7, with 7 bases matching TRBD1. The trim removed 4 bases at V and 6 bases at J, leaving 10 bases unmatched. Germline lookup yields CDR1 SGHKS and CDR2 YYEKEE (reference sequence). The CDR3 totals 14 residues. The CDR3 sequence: CASSLTTGTVEQYV. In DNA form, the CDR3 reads TGTGCCAGCAGCCTAACGACCGGGACAGTCGAGCAGTACGTC.

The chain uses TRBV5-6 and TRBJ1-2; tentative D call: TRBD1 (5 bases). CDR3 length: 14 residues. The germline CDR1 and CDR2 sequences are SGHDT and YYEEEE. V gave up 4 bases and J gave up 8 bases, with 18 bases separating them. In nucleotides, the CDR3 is TGTGCCAGCAGCGTGGATTTTAGGGGTCGGGGCTACACCTTC. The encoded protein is CASSVDFRGRGYTF.

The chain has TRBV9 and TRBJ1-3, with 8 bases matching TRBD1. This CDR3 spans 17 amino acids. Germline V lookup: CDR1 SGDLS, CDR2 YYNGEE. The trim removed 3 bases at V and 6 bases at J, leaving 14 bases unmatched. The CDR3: CASSASRTGFEENTIYF. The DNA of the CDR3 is TGTGCCAGCAGCGCTTCAAGGACAGGGTTCGAGGAAAACACCATATATTTT. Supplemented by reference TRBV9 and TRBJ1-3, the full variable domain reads DSGVTQTPKHLITATGQRVTLRCSPRSGDLSVYWYQQSLDQGLQFLIQYYNGEERAKGNILERFSAQQFPDLHSELNLSSLELGDSALYFCASSASRTGFEENTIYFGEGSWLTVV.

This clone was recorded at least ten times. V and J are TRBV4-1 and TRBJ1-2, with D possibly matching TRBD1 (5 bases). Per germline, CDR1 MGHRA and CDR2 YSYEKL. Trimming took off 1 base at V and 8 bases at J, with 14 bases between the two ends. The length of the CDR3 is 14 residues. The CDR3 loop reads CASSQVLRGEGYTF. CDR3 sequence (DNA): TGCGCCAGCAGCCAAGTTTTAAGGGGCGAGGGCTACACCTTC.

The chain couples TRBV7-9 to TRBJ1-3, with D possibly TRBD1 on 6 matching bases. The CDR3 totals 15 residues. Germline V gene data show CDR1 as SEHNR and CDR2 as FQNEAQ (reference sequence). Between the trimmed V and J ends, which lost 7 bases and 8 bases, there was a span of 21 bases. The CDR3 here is CASIQWGGAADTIYF. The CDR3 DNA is TGTGCCAGCATCCAGTGGGGGGGCGCGGCGGACACCATATATTTT.

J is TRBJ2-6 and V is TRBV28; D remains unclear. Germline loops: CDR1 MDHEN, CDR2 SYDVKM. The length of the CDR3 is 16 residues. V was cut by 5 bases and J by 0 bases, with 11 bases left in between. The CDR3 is CASSKDGSSGANVLTF. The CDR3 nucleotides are TGTGCCAGCAGTAAGGACGGGTCCTCTGGGGCCAACGTCCTGACTTTC.

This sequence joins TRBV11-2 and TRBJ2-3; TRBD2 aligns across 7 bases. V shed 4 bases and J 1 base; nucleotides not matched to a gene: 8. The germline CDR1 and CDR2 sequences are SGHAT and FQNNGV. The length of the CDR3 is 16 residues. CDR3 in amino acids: CASSSRLAVRTDTQYF. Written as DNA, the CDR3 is TGTGCCAGCAGCTCACGACTAGCAGTCCGCACAGATACGCAGTATTTT.

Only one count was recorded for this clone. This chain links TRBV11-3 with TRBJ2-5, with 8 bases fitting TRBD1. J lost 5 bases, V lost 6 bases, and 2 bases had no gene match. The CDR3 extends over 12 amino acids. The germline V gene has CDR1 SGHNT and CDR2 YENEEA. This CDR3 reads CASSRQGETQYF. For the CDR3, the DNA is TGTGCCAGCAGTAGACAGGGGGAGACCCAGTACTTC.

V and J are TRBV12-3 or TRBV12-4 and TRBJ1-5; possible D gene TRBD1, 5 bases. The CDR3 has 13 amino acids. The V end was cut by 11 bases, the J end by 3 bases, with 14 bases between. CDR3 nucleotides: TGTGCCTCCAAGGGGCCCAACAATCAGCCCCAGCATTTT. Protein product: CASKGPNNQPQHF.

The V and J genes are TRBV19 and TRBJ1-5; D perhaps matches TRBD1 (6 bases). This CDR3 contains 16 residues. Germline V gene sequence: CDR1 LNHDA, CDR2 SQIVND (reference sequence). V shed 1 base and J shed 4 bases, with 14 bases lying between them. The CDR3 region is CASSIGGRGKNQPQHF. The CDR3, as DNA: TGTGCCAGTAGTATAGGGGGCAGGGGTAAGAATCAGCCCCAGCATTTT. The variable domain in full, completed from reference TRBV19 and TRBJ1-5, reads DGGITQSPKYLFRKEGQNVTLSCEQNLNHDAMYWYRQDPGQGLRLIYYSQIVNDFQKGDIAEGYSVSREKKESFPLTVTSAQKNPTAFYLCASSIGGRGKNQPQHFGDGTRLSIL.

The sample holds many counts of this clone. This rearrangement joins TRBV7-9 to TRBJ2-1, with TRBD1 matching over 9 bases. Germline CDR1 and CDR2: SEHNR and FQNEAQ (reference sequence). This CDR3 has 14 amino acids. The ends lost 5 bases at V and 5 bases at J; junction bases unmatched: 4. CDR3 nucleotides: TGTGCCAGCAGCCCGGGACAGGGCCACAATGAGCAGTTCTTC. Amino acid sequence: CASSPGQGHNEQFF.

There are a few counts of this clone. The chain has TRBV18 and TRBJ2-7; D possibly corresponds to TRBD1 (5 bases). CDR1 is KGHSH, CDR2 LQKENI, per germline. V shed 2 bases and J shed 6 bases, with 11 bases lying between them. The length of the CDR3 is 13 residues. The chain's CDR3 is CASSPTDRGEQYV. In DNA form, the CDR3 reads TGTGCCAGCTCACCAACCGACAGAGGCGAGCAGTACGTC.

The CDR3 loop reads CASRDRGRNTDTQYF. CDR3 bases: TGTGCCAGCAGGGACAGGGGAAGGAACACAGATACGCAGTATTTT. The rearrangement links TRBV6-6 to TRBJ2-3, with TRBD1 matching 9 bases. V lost 6 bases to trimming and J lost 2 bases; unmatched junction nucleotides: 6. The CDR3 has 15 residues. Germline lookup yields CDR1 MNHNY and CDR2 SVGAGI (reference sequence).

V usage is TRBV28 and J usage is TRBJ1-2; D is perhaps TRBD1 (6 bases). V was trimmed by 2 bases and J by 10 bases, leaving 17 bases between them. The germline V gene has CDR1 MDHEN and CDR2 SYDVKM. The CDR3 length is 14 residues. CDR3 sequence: CASSLRPNRGSYTF. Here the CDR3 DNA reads TGTGCCAGCAGTTTAAGGCCGAATAGGGGGTCCTACACCTTC.

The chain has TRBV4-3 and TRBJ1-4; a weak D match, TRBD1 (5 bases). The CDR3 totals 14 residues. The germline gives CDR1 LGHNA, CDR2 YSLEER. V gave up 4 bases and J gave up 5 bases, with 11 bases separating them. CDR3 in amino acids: CASSLWGVNEKLFF. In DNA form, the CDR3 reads TGCGCCAGCAGCCTTTGGGGGGTAAATGAAAAACTGTTTTTT.

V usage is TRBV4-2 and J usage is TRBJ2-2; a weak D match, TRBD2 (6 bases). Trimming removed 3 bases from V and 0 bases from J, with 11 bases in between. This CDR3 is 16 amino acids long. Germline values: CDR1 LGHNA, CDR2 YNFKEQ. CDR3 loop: CASSQHGGANTGELFF. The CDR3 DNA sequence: TGTGCCAGCAGCCAGCACGGGGGTGCGAACACCGGGGAGCTGTTTTTT.

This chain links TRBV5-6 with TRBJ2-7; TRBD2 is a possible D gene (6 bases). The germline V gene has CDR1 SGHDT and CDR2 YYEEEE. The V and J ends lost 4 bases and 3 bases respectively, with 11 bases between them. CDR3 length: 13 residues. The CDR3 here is CASSPGRGYEQYV. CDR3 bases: TGTGCCAGCAGCCCCGGGCGGGGCTACGAGCAGTACGTC.

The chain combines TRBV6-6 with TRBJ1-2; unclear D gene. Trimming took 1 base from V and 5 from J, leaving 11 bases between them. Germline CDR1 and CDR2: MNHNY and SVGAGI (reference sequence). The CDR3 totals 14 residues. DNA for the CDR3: TGTGCCAGCAGTTACTACCGGGAAACTTATGGCTACACCTTC. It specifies CASSYYRETYGYTF.

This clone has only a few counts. CDR3 sequence reads: CASSWRLERLNSPLHF. For the CDR3, the DNA is TGTGCCAGCAGTTGGCGCCTCGAGCGCCTTAATTCACCCCTCCACTTT. The rearrangement links TRBV6-5 to TRBJ1-6; D unresolved. CDR3 size: 16 residues. The V and J ends lost 4 bases and 6 bases respectively, with 16 bases between them. From germline, CDR1 is MNHEY and CDR2 SVGAGI.

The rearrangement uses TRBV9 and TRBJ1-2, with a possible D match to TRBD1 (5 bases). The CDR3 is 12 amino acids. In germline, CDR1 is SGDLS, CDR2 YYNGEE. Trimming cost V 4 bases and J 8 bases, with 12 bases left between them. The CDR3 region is CASSNQGRGYTF. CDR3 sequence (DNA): TGTGCCAGCAGCAATCAGGGTAGAGGCTACACCTTC.

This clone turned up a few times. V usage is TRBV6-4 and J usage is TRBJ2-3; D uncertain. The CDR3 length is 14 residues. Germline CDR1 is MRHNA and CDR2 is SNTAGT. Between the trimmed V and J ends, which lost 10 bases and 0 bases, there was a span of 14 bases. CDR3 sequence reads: CATAHQASTDTQYF. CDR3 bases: TGTGCCACAGCCCACCAAGCTAGCACAGATACGCAGTATTTT.

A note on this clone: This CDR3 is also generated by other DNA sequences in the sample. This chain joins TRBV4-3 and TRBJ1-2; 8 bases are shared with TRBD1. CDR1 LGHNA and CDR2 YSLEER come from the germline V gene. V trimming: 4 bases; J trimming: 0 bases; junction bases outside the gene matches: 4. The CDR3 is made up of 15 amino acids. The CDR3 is CASSPNRGTNYGYTF. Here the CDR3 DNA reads TGCGCCAGCAGCCCAAACAGGGGGACTAACTATGGCTACACCTTC.

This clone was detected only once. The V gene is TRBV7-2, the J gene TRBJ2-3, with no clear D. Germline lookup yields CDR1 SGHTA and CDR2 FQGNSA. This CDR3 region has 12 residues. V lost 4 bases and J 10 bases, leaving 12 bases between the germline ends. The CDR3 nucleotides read TGTGCCAGCAGCTCCGCATACACAGCGCAGTATTTT. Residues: CASSSAYTAQYF.

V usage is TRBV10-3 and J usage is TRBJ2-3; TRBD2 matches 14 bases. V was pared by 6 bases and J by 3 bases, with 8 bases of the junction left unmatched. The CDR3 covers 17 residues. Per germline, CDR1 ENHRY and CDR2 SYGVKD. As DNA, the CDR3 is TGTGCCATCAGCCGACTAGCGGGGGGGGAGCGAACAGATACGCAGTATTTT. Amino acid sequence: CAISRLAGGERTDTQYF.

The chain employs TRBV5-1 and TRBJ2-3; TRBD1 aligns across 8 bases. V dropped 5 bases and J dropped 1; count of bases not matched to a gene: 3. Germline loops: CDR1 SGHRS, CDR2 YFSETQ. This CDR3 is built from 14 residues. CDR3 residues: CASSPGQGTDTQYF. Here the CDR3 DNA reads TGCGCCAGCAGTCCGGGACAGGGCACAGATACGCAGTATTTT.

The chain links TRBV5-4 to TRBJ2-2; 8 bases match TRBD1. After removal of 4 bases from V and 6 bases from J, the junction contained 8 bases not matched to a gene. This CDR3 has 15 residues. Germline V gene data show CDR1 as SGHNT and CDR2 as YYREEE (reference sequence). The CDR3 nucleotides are TGTGCCAGCAGCGAGAAGCAGGGGGCTTCCGGGGAGCTGTTTTTT. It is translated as CASSEKQGASGELFF.

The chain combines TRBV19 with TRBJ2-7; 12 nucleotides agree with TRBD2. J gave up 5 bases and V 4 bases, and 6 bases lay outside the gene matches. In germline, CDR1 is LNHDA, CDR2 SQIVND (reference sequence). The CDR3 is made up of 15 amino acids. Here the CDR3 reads CASSKLAGGRHEQYF. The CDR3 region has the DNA TGTGCCAGTAGTAAACTAGCGGGGGGCCGCCACGAGCAGTACTTC.